The next 27 T cell receptor beta chains were all read from a single sample in a study of tissue T cells after allogeneic stem cell transplantation. Sequencing used immunoSEQ multiplex PCR; TCRdb keeps in-frame clones, though not all of them. The table has about 9,000 clones, roughly a third seen once; the top ten hold approximately 5%. Noted time point: mouse harvest day 14 after allogeneic transplant. Tail vein injection delivered 10^7 T-cell-depleted bone marrow cells and 10^6 splenic CD5+ T cells. The sample was skin. These receptors all come from a female BALB/c mouse given C57BL/6 T cells with graft-versus-host disease after an allogeneic hematopoietic cell transplant.

This clone was detected only a few times. Gene names denote mouse genes. The missing CDR3 end, 1 residue past where the read stops, is filled in from the germline J gene. The chain joins TRBV13-3 to TRBJ2-5, with TRBD2 identical over 7 bases. Germline V CDR1 and CDR2: NNHDY, SYVADS. The CDR3 extends over 14 amino acids. The V segment lost 9 bases and the J segment 0 bases; nucleotides outside the gene matches: 7. The CDR3 DNA, read in part, is TGTGCCACCAGACTGGGAATTAACCAAGACACCCAGTAC. As protein: CATRLGINQDTQY. From start to end, the CDR3 is CATRLGINQDTQYF.

With regard to this clone: The gene names here belong to mouse. The read halts 1 residue ahead of the CDR3 end, with the missing end drawn from the germline J gene. This chain connects TRBV26 to TRBJ2-1; no clear D gene. V lost 4 bases to trimming and J lost 3 bases, with 7 bases between them. This CDR3 has 13 residues. Per germline, CDR1 KGHPV and CDR2 FQNQEV (reference sequence). The CDR3 sequence is CASSPQIYAEQFF. The DNA read from the CDR3 is TGTGCCAGCAGTCCTCAAATCTATGCTGAGCAGTTC.

As concerns this clone: The genes are named according to mouse. The CDR3 extends 1 residue past the end of the read, so its final part is completed from the germline J gene. The chain combines TRBV26 with TRBJ2-2; no clear D gene. This CDR3 contains 14 residues. The V end was cut by 5 bases, the J end by 0 bases, with 7 bases between. The germline V gene has CDR1 KGHPV and CDR2 FQNQEV (reference sequence). Incomplete CDR3 DNA: TGTGCCAGCAGTAGGTCAGCAAACACCGGGCAGCTCTAC. Its protein product is CASSRSANTGQLY. The entire CDR3 is CASSRSANTGQLYF.

As to this clone: Genes and germline come from the mouse. The read terminates 1 residue ahead of where the CDR3 ends, so the germline J gene completes it. V gene TRBV13-1 combines with J gene TRBJ2-7; D unresolved. Trimming removed 1 base at V and 7 bases at J, with 6 bases between. This CDR3 contains 11 residues. Germline loops: CDR1 NSHNY, CDR2 SYGAGN. The CDR3 spells CASSDRGEQYF. The CDR3 bases that were read are TGTGCCAGCAGTGATCGAGGAGAACAGTAC.

This clone is deemed medium-sized (0.01 to 0.1%). Genes and germline are mouse. Coverage ceases 1 residue before the CDR3 finishes, and the germline J gene fills in the end. The rearrangement links TRBV14 to TRBJ2-5; no clear D gene. Germline loops: CDR1 SGHDT, CDR2 FRDEAV. The ends were cut back, 3 bases at V and 2 bases at J, with 4 bases in the middle. The CDR3 contains 12 residues. CDR3 bases read: TGTGCCAGCAGTTGGGTCCAAGACACCCAGTAC. It is translated as CASSWVQDTQY. The full CDR3 reads CASSWVQDTQYF.

This clone occurred a few times. These gene names are mouse names. The DNA ends 1 residue before the CDR3 does, and the rest of the CDR3 is filled in from the germline J gene. V and J are TRBV26 and TRBJ1-4; a weak D match, TRBD1 (6 bases). This CDR3 spans 14 amino acids. Germline V CDR1 and CDR2: KGHPV, FQNQEV (reference sequence). V lost 2 bases to trimming and J lost 4 bases, with 8 bases between them. The DNA read from the CDR3 is TGTGCCAGCAGTCTGGGGACATACAACGAAAGATTATTT. Residues: CASSLGTYNERLF. The entire CDR3 reads CASSLGTYNERLFF.

In regard to this clone: The germline and genes are mouse ones. The read comes to an end 1 residue before the CDR3 does, leaving the germline J gene to fill in the end. The V gene is TRBV3, the J gene TRBJ2-4; D might be TRBD1 (6 bases). Germline V gene lookup returns CDR1 SNHLY and CDR2 FYNGKV (reference sequence). V lost 6 bases and J lost 8, with 12 bases in between. The length of the CDR3 is 12 residues. The sequenced part of the CDR3 DNA is TGTGCCAGCAGGAGACAGGAAGGCACCTTGTAC. Translated, it gives CASRRQEGTLY. The complete CDR3 reads CASRRQEGTLYF.

This clone is termed large. These gene names are mouse names. The read ends 1 residue early relative to the CDR3; the germline J gene fills the gap. This chain uses TRBV26 with TRBJ1-4, with no clear D. The germline V gene has CDR1 KGHPV and CDR2 FQNQEV (reference sequence). V was cut by 4 bases and J by 0 bases, with 9 bases left in between. The CDR3 is made up of 15 amino acids. The CDR3 spells CASSPRQFSNERLFF. The covered CDR3 bases are TGTGCCAGCAGTCCTCGACAATTTTCCAACGAAAGATTATTT.

Regarding this clone: Here the gene names and germline are mouse. The read stops 1 residue short of the end of the CDR3; the missing end is completed from the germline J gene. The gene calls are TRBV3 and TRBJ1-3, with no clear D. The CDR3 contains 13 residues. Germline V gives CDR1 SNHLY, CDR2 FYNGKV (reference sequence). Deletions cut 6 bases from V and 0 bases from J, with 6 bases between. The CDR3 sequence is CASRTTSGNTLYF. Partial CDR3 DNA: TGTGCCAGCAGGACAACTTCTGGAAATACGCTCTAT.

This clone was counted only a few times. Gene names and germline match the mouse. The CDR3 is CASSQDNYAEQFF. The sequenced part of the CDR3 DNA is TGTGCCAGCAGTCAGGATAACTATGCTGAGCAGTTC. This chain links TRBV26 with TRBJ2-1; D is unclear. Read sequence stops 1 residue before the CDR3 end, and the germline J gene provides the missing end. This CDR3 has 13 amino acids. CDR1 and CDR2 (germline): KGHPV, FQNQEV (reference sequence). Trimming took off 4 bases at V and 0 bases at J, with 4 bases between the two ends.

This clone was counted between two and nine times. These gene names are mouse names. Read coverage stops 1 residue before the CDR3 terminus; the germline J gene supplies the remainder. This sequence joins TRBV23 and TRBJ1-4; the D call of TRBD1 is as the table states it, not checked on the DNA. This CDR3 spans 15 amino acids. Germline values: CDR1 KGHTA, CDR2 FQNQQP. The sequenced part of the CDR3 DNA is TGCTCCAGCAGTCAAGGACAGGGGGACAACGAAAGATTATTT. It translates to CSSSQGQGDNERLF. The complete CDR3 sequence is CSSSQGQGDNERLFF.

This clone has a handful of counts. These gene names are mouse names. The CDR3 is cut off 1 residue early in the read; its end comes from the germline J gene. This rearrangement joins TRBV26 to TRBJ2-1; 7 bases line up with TRBD1. CDR1 is KGHPV, CDR2 FQNQEV, per germline (reference sequence). Losses at the gene ends were 5 bases for V and 4 bases for J; bases not matched to a gene: 5. This CDR3 is built from 14 residues. The covered CDR3 bases are TGTGCCAGCAGTATCCGGGACAGATATGCTGAGCAGTTC. This gives the protein CASSIRDRYAEQF. From start to end, the CDR3 is CASSIRDRYAEQFF.

Points on this clone: Gene names are the mouse ones. The CDR3 is cut off 1 residue early in the read; its end comes from the germline J gene. This chain links TRBV26 with TRBJ2-2; TRBD2 aligns across 11 bases. From germline, CDR1 is KGHPV and CDR2 FQNQEV (reference sequence). V shed 7 bases, J shed 0 bases, and the junction held 1 base outside the gene matches. The CDR3 extends over 15 amino acids. The CDR3 sequence: CASKTGGANTGQLYF. Incomplete CDR3 DNA: TGTGCCAGCAAGACTGGGGGGGCAAACACCGGGCAGCTCTAC.

About this clone: Here the gene names and germline are mouse. The read stops 1 residue short of the end of the CDR3; the missing end is completed from the germline J gene. V and J are TRBV13-2 and TRBJ2-4; a weak D match, TRBD2 (6 bases). Trimming pared 0 bases from V and 0 bases from J, leaving 11 bases between. Germline V gives CDR1 NNHNN, CDR2 SYGAGS (reference sequence). The CDR3 totals 16 residues. The CDR3 DNA, read in part, is TGTGCCAGCGGTGATGGCTGGGGCGCTAGTCAAAACACCTTGTAC. This translates into CASGDGWGASQNTLY. The entire CDR3 is CASGDGWGASQNTLYF.

With regard to this clone: The gene names given are mouse names. With the read ending 1 residue before the CDR3 end, the germline J gene is used to fill in that end. The rearrangement joins TRBV19 to TRBJ2-5; D might be TRBD2 (6 bases). The CDR3 runs 14 residues. V gave up 2 bases and J gave up 2 bases, with 9 bases separating them. Germline loops: CDR1 FNHDT, CDR2 SITEND (reference sequence). CDR3 bases read: TGTGCCAGCAGTATTGGGGGTCTCCAAGACACCCAGTAC. Its protein product is CASSIGGLQDTQY. The CDR3 in full is CASSIGGLQDTQYF.

This clone is termed medium-sized. The genes and germline here are from mouse. The CDR3 end is not reached by the read, which stops 1 residue before it; the germline J gene fills it in. The J gene is TRBJ2-3, the V gene TRBV23; the D call of TRBD1 is as the table states it, not checked on the DNA. Germline V CDR1 and CDR2: KGHTA, FQNQQP. CDR3 length: 15 amino acids. Here the CDR3 reads CSSSLGTNSAETLYF. The sequenced CDR3 bases are TGCTCCAGCAGTCTAGGGACAAATAGTGCAGAAACGCTGTAT. Supplemented by reference TRBV23 and TRBJ2-3, the full variable domain reads DAAVTQKPRYLIKMKGQEAEMKCIPEKGHTAVFWYQQKQSKELKFLIYFQNQQPLDQIDMVKERFSAVCPSSSLCSLGIRTCEAEDSALYLCSSSLGTNSAETLYFGSGTRLTVL.

Notes on this clone: Mouse gene names apply. The sequence runs out 1 residue before the end of the CDR3; the remainder is reconstructed from the germline J gene. The V and J genes are TRBV5 and TRBJ2-7, with 11 bases lining up with TRBD2. Germline values: CDR1 LGHNA, CDR2 YNLKQL (reference sequence). The CDR3 consists of 15 residues. Trimming at V came to 0 bases and at J to 4 bases, leaving 2 bases not matched to a gene. The sequenced CDR3 bases are TGTGCCAGCAGCCAAGAGCGGGACTGGGGGTATGAACAGTAC. Protein sequence: CASSQERDWGYEQY. The complete CDR3 sequence is CASSQERDWGYEQYF.

Turning to this clone: Gene names and germline refer to mouse. The CDR3 is cut off 1 residue early in the read; its end comes from the germline J gene. The chain recombines TRBV12-2 with TRBJ2-7; the D gene could be TRBD1 or TRBD2 (6 bases each). Germline loops: CDR1 SGHLS, CDR2 HYDKME. Trimming took 4 bases from V and 7 from J, leaving 13 bases between them. The CDR3 is 12 residues long. The CDR3 sequence is CASSTGGREQYF. The sequenced CDR3 bases are TGTGCCAGCTCCACCGGGGGCAGAGAACAGTAC.

As concerns this clone: The genes and germline here are from mouse. The CDR3 is cut off 1 residue early in the read; its end comes from the germline J gene. The chain links TRBV23 to TRBJ1-2; TRBD1, the table's D call, lacks a check against the DNA. From germline, CDR1 is KGHTA and CDR2 FQNQQP. This CDR3 is 15 amino acids long. The sequenced CDR3 bases are TGCTCCAGCAGTCAAAGGGCAGGGGCAACCTCCGACTACACC. Translating gives CSSSQRAGATSDYT. From start to end, the CDR3 is CSSSQRAGATSDYTF.

This clone occurred a few times. Germline and genes here are mouse. The read gets to within 1 residue of the CDR3 end, and the germline J gene fills in the rest. The rearrangement uses TRBV26 and TRBJ2-4; D gene unclear. The CDR3 sequence is 12 residues long. Trimming left V 3 bases short and J 6 bases short, with 7 bases between. Germline V gives CDR1 KGHPV, CDR2 FQNQEV (reference sequence). The covered CDR3 bases are TGTGCCAGCAGTCTCTCCCTGAACACCTTGTAC. Encoded protein: CASSLSLNTLY. The entire CDR3 protein is CASSLSLNTLYF.

This clone has more than one count but fewer than ten. Gene names denote mouse genes. Read coverage stops 1 residue before the CDR3 terminus; the germline J gene supplies the remainder. The sample carries other DNA sequences with the same CDR3. J is TRBJ1-1 and V is TRBV26; D is ambiguous. CDR1 KGHPV and CDR2 FQNQEV come from the germline V gene (reference sequence). V was trimmed by 6 bases and J by 0 bases, leaving 8 bases between them. The CDR3 totals 13 residues. CDR3 protein: CASSPGTNTEVFF. The part of the CDR3 DNA that was read is TGTGCCAGCAGCCCCGGGACAAACACAGAAGTCTTC.

This clone was seen a few times. The genes and germline here are from mouse. The CDR3 end is not reached by the read, which stops 1 residue before it; the germline J gene fills it in. V usage is TRBV15 and J usage is TRBJ2-7, with 7 nucleotides matching TRBD1. The germline CDR1 and CDR2 sequences are SGHND and FRSKSL. This CDR3 comprises 14 residues. The V segment lost 3 bases and the J segment 4 bases; nucleotides outside the gene matches: 6. CDR3 DNA (partial): TGTGCCAGCAGTTTCGGGGACAGACCTTATGAACAGTAC. Translation gives CASSFGDRPYEQY. The full CDR3 protein reads CASSFGDRPYEQYF.

A few counts support this clone. Gene names are the mouse ones. Read coverage stops 1 residue before the CDR3 terminus; the germline J gene supplies the remainder. The rearrangement links TRBV16 to TRBJ2-7, with D hard to call. Trimming took off 0 bases at V and 0 bases at J, with 6 bases between the two ends. Germline V gene data show CDR1 as SGHSA and CDR2 as FRNQAP. This CDR3 is built from 14 residues. CDR3: CASSLDGSSYEQYF. The covered CDR3 bases are TGTGCAAGCAGCTTAGATGGGAGCTCCTATGAACAGTAC.

This clone was seen only a few times. Any gene name here is a mouse gene name. The read gets to within 1 residue of the CDR3 end, and the germline J gene fills in the rest. The V and J genes are TRBV2 and TRBJ1-3; D is perhaps TRBD1 (6 bases). Germline lookup yields CDR1 LGHNA and CDR2 YSYQKL. This CDR3 has 16 residues. V gave up 0 bases and J gave up 0 bases, with 9 bases separating them. CDR3 DNA (partial): TGTGCCAGCAGCCAAGAGGGGACAAATTCTGGAAATACGCTCTAT. This codes for CASSQEGTNSGNTLY. The whole CDR3 sequence is CASSQEGTNSGNTLYF.

This clone is judged medium-sized (0.01 to 0.1%). Gene labels here are mouse ones. The CDR3 end falls 1 residue outside the read, so it is completed with the germline J gene. The chain couples TRBV23 to TRBJ2-5; the table's D call TRBD1 went unverified against the DNA. Per germline, CDR1 KGHTA and CDR2 FQNQQP. The CDR3 has 14 residues. The part of the CDR3 DNA that was read is TGCTCCAGCAGTCAACAGGGACAGCAAGACACCCAGTAC. It encodes CSSSQQGQQDTQY. From start to end, the CDR3 is CSSSQQGQQDTQYF.

As regards this clone: Mouse names are used for the genes. Read coverage stops 1 residue before the CDR3 terminus; the germline J gene supplies the remainder. The J gene is TRBJ2-7, the V gene TRBV26; unclear D gene. Germline V gene lookup returns CDR1 KGHPV and CDR2 FQNQEV (reference sequence). Trimming removed 0 bases from V and 0 bases from J, with 6 bases in between. The CDR3 is 14 amino acids. CDR3 DNA, as far as it was read: TGTGCCAGCAGTCTGTCTCAAAACTCCTATGAACAGTAC. It is translated as CASSLSQNSYEQY. The entire CDR3 protein is CASSLSQNSYEQYF.

A word on this clone: Gene names are mouse gene names. The CDR3 end falls 1 residue outside the read, so it is completed with the germline J gene. The genes are TRBV2 and TRBJ1-4; unclear D gene. Germline V gives CDR1 LGHNA, CDR2 YSYQKL. The V gene lost 0 bases and the J gene lost 0 bases, with 5 bases spanning the gap. This CDR3 spans 15 amino acids. CDR3 DNA (partial): TGTGCCAGCAGCCAAGATCCAATTTCCAACGAAAGATTATTT. Protein sequence: CASSQDPISNERLF. The full-length CDR3 reads as CASSQDPISNERLFF.